This TCR beta chain was captured in a study of T cells after posttransplantation cyclophosphamide. Treatment was busulfan-fludarabine conditioning, a marrow graft, and cyclophosphamide on days +3 and +4. At least ten counts were recorded for this clone. The CDR3 has 17 residues. Germline values: CDR1 SGHRS, CDR2 YFSETQ. V was cut by 0 bases and J by 0 bases, with 14 bases left in between. The method was immunoSEQ multiplex PCR; TCRdb's version includes in-frame clones alone and lacks a portion of them. The repertoire yields 8,000 to 10,000 clones, none seen only once; the top ten contain around 4%. This TCR was recovered from a male patient aged 45-60 years who received an allogeneic stem cell transplant from a related donor and was CMV-positive. Some T cells may be provided by the graft donor. The sample consisted of PBMCs, taken 350 to 390 days after allogeneic stem cell transplant with posttransplant cyclophosphamide. The rearrangement links TRBV5-1 to TRBJ2-3; D is possibly TRBD1 (5 bases). CDR3 region: CASSLEQANPSTDTQYF. For the CDR3, the DNA is TGCGCCAGCAGCTTGGAACAGGCGAACCCTAGCACAGATACGCAGTATTTT.